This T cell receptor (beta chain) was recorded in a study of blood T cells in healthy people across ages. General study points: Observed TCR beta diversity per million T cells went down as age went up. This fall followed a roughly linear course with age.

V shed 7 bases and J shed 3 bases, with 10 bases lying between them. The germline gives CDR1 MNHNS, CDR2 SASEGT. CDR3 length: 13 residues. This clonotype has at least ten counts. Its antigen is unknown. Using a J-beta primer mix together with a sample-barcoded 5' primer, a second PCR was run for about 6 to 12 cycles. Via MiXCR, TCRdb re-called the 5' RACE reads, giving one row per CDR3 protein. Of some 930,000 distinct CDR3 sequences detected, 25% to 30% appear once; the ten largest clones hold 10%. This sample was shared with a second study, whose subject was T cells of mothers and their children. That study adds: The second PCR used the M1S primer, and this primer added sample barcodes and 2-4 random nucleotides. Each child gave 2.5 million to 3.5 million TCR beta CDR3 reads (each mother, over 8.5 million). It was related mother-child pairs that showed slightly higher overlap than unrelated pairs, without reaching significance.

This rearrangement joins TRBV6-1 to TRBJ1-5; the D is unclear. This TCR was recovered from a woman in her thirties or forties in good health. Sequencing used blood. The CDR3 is CASTIQINQPQHF. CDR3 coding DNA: TGTGCCAGCACCATACAGATCAATCAGCCCCAGCATTTT.